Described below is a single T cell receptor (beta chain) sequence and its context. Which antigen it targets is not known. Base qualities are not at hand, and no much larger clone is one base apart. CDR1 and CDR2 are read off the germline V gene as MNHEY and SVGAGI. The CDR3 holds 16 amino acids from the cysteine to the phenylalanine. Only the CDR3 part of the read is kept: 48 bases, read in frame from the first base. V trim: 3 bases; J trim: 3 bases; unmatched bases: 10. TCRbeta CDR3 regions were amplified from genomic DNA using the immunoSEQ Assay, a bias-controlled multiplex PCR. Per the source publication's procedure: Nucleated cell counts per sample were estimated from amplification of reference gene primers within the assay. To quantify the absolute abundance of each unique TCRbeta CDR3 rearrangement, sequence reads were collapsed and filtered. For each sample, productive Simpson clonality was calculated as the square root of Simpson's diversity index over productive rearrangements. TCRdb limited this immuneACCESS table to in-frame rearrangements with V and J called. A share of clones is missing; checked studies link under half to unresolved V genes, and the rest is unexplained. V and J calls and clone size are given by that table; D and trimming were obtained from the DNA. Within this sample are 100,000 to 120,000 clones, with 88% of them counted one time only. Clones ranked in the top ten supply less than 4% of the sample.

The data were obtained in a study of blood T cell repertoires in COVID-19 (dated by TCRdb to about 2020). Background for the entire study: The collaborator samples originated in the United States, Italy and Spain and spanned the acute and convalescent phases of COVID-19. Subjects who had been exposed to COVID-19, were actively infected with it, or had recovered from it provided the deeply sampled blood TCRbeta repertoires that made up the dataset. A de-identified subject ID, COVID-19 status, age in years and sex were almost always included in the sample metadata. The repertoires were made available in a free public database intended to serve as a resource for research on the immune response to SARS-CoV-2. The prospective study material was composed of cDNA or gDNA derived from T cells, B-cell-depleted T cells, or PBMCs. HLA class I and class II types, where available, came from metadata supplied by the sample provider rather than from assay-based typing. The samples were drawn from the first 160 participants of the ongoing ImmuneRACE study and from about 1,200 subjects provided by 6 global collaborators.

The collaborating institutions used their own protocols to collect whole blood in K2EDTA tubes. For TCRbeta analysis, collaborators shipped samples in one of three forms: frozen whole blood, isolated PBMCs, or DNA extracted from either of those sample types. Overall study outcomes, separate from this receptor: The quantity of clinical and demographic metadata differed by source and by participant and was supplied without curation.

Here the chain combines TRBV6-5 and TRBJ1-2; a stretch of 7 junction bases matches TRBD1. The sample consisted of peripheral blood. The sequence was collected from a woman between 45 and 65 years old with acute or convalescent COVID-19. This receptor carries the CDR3 CASSYQIDRAHYGYTF. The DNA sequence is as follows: TGTGCCAGCAGTTATCAAATTGACAGGGCGCACTATGGCTACACCTTC.